A selection of T cell receptor beta chains follows, all from one sample in a study of vaccination effects on CD4 cells after COVID-19. Libraries were prepared by immunoSEQ multiplex PCR; TCRdb keeps only in-frame clonotypes and omits some of them. The sample includes around 60,000 clones, 60% to 85% of them seen just once. Their antigens remain unidentified. This sample comprised CD4+ T cells from PBMCs cultured without peptide, obtained before COVID-19 vaccination. All receptors derive from a human donor who received a COVID-19 vaccine. Each CDR3 is given with its conserved first and last residue. The D gene is left open where the match is weak. Clone sizes are given selectively: once, few, many, or a class where the clone is expanded.

clone_size	v_call	j_call	d_call	cdr3_nt	cdr3_aa
-	TRBV27	TRBJ1-1	-	TGTGCCAGCAGCGGACGGATGAACACTGAAGCTTTCTTT	CASSGRMNTEAFF
-	TRBV7-2	TRBJ2-2	-	TGTGCCAGCAGCGCAAAGACGAACACCGGGGAGCTGTTTTTT	CASSAKTNTGELFF
-	TRBV2	TRBJ2-5	-	TGTGCCAGCAAGTACCAAGAGACCCAGTACTTC	CASKYQETQYF
-	TRBV2	TRBJ2-3	-	TGTGCCAGCAGACGACTGACAGATACGCAGTATTTT	CASRRLTDTQYF
-	TRBV4-2	TRBJ2-3	TRBD2	TGTGCCAGCAGCCGCGGCGTAGCGGGGGGTGCAGATACGCAGTATTTT	CASSRGVAGGADTQYF
-	TRBV30	TRBJ1-1	TRBD1	TGTGCCTGGAGCGCGTCCGGGACAGCAACTGAAGCTTTCTTT	CAWSASGTATEAFF
few	TRBV11-2	TRBJ2-1	TRBD1	TGTGCCAGCAGCCCCCGGGACAGGGGGCGTTTCTACAATGAGCAGTTCTTC	CASSPRDRGRFYNEQFF
-	TRBV10-3	TRBJ2-5	-	TGTGCCATCAGTGAGCTCCAAGAGACCCAGTACTTC	CAISELQETQYF
-	TRBV5-1	TRBJ1-1	TRBD1	TGCGCCAGCAGCTTGGCTCTTTTCGGACAGGGGGGCACTGAAGCTTTCTTT	CASSLALFGQGGTEAFF
once	TRBV5-4	TRBJ2-6	-	TGTGCCAGCAGCTTGGGCACCTCTGGGGCCAACGTCCTGACTTTC	CASSLGTSGANVLTF
-	TRBV24-1	TRBJ1-2	-	TGTGCCACCAGTGATGCCGGACAGCCACACTATGGCTACACCTTC	CATSDAGQPHYGYTF
-	TRBV25-1	TRBJ1-2	-	TGTGCCAGCAGGGGAGGGTCCTATGGCTACACCTTC	CASRGGSYGYTF
-	TRBV5-8	TRBJ2-6	-	TGTGCCAGCAGCTTGGGATTATTCTCTGGGGCCAACGTCCTGACTTTC	CASSLGLFSGANVLTF
-	TRBV18	TRBJ1-6	-	TGTGCCAGCTCACCGACGCCAAGCTCCTATAATTCACCCCTCCACTTT	CASSPTPSSYNSPLHF
-	TRBV5-1	TRBJ1-6	-	TGCGCCAGCAGCTTGACTGGACCTTATAATTCACCCCTCCACTTT	CASSLTGPYNSPLHF
few	TRBV2	TRBJ1-4	-	TGTGCCAGCATTGGACAGCTCCTTAATGAAAAACTGTTTTTT	CASIGQLLNEKLFF
-	TRBV4-2	TRBJ1-2	-	TGTGCCAGCAGCCAAGACCCCGGTGGGGATAACTATGGCTACACCTTC	CASSQDPGGDNYGYTF
-	TRBV20-1	TRBJ2-6	-	TGCAGTGCAAGTCCCCCTGGGGCCAACGTCCTGACTTTC	CSASPPGANVLTF
-	TRBV20-1	TRBJ1-2	-	TGCAGTGCTAGTATGCAGGGCGGGCGTGGCTACACCTTC	CSASMQGGRGYTF
-	TRBV2	TRBJ1-5	-	TGTGCCAGCAGGCGGGACACTAGCAATCAGCCCCAGCATTTT	CASRRDTSNQPQHF
-	TRBV5-1	TRBJ2-5	-	TGCGCCAGCAGCCCGGGGAGGATAGCTGGGGGGGAGACCCAGTACTTC	CASSPGRIAGGETQYF
-	TRBV19	TRBJ2-2	-	TGTGCCAGCGATCACGGGACATCAGTGAACACCGGGGAGCTGTTTTTT	CASDHGTSVNTGELFF
-	TRBV6-2/TRBV6-3	TRBJ2-4	-	TGTGCCAGCAGTTACTCGAGATTTCCCGAGGGACGGAAAAACATTCAGTACTTC	CASSYSRFPEGRKNIQYF
few	TRBV19	TRBJ1-1	-	TGTGCCTCAAGGGAAGGGTTGATGAACACTGAAGCTTTCTTT	CASREGLMNTEAFF
-	TRBV30	TRBJ1-1	-	TGTGCCTGGATAAGGAAGCAGGGAACTGAAGCTTTCTTT	CAWIRKQGTEAFF
once	TRBV18	TRBJ1-4	-	TGTGCCAGCTCACCGCCGGGGCCTAATGAAAAACTGTTTTTT	CASSPPGPNEKLFF
-	TRBV7-2	TRBJ1-3	-	TGTGCCAGCAGCTTAGCAGGCTCTGGAAACACCATATATTTT	CASSLAGSGNTIYF
-	TRBV3-1/TRBV3-2	TRBJ2-1	-	TGTGCCAGCAGCCAAGGCCGACAAACCTACAATGAGCAGTTCTTC	CASSQGRQTYNEQFF
-	TRBV5-1	TRBJ2-5	-	TGCGCCAGCAGCTTGGCCGTTGCGCAAGAGACCCAGTACTTC	CASSLAVAQETQYF
-	TRBV4-1	TRBJ2-5	TRBD1	TGCGCCAGCAGCAAGGGACAGCTACAAGAGAACCAGTACTTC	CASSKGQLQENQYF
-	TRBV25-1	TRBJ1-6	TRBD1	TGTGCCAGCAGTAACACAGGGGGCGGGCCACCCCTCCACTTT	CASSNTGGGPPLHF
few	TRBV3-1/TRBV3-2	TRBJ1-3	TRBD1	TGTGCCAGCAGCCACCTCGACAGGGCTGGAAACACCATATATTTT	CASSHLDRAGNTIYF
-	TRBV5-1	TRBJ2-5	TRBD1	TGCGCCAGCAGCTTGGAGGGGACAGCCGAAGAGACCCAGTACTTC	CASSLEGTAEETQYF
-	TRBV3-1/TRBV3-2	TRBJ1-6	-	TGTGCCAGCAGCCCCTGGGGGGGCCAGGATTCACCCCTCCACTTT	CASSPWGGQDSPLHF
-	TRBV5-1	TRBJ2-2	TRBD1	TGCGCCAGCAGCGCAATACAGGGGCCGGGCACCGGGGAGCTGTTTTTT	CASSAIQGPGTGELFF
-	TRBV19	TRBJ2-2	-	TGTGCCAGTAGTATTACTTGGGAACCCGGGGAGCTGTTTTTT	CASSITWEPGELFF
-	TRBV7-2	TRBJ1-3	-	TGTGCCAGCAGCTCACAGGGTTACTCGGGGAACACCATATATTTT	CASSSQGYSGNTIYF
few	TRBV18	TRBJ1-1	-	TGTGCCAGCTCACCTACCGGGGGGAACACTGAAGCTTTCTTT	CASSPTGGNTEAFF
-	TRBV24-1	TRBJ2-2	TRBD1	TGTGCCACCAGTGATCGAGGGACAGGGGCTGCCGGGGAGCTGTTTTTT	CATSDRGTGAAGELFF
-	TRBV2	TRBJ1-1	-	TGTGCCAGCAGTGAAGCGCTTCGTGCTTTCTTT	CASSEALRAFF
-	TRBV19	TRBJ1-2	-	TGTGCCAGTAGCGGGGGGTCCGGTGGCTACACCTTC	CASSGGSGGYTF
-	TRBV6-4	TRBJ1-4	-	TGTGCCAGCAGCGCCGAGACTAATGAAAAACTGTTTTTT	CASSAETNEKLFF
-	TRBV18	TRBJ1-1	TRBD1	TGTGCCAGCTCACCCTCAGGGGGGGCCGCTGAAGCTTTCTTT	CASSPSGGAAEAFF
-	TRBV7-3	TRBJ2-1	TRBD1	TGTGCCAGCAGTAGTACAGGGGACGGGATGAATGAGCAGTTCTTC	CASSSTGDGMNEQFF
-	TRBV2	TRBJ2-3	-	TGTGCCAGCGGGGGGGCCGGCACAGATACGCAGTATTTT	CASGGAGTDTQYF
-	TRBV30	TRBJ1-6	TRBD1	TGTGCCTGGAGTGGCGGGACAGGGAAGACCTATAATTCACCCCTCCACTTT	CAWSGGTGKTYNSPLHF
-	TRBV7-9	TRBJ2-5	-	TGTGCCAGCTCCTCAGGGGAGACCCAGTACTTC	CASSSGETQYF
-	TRBV19	TRBJ2-2	-	TGTGCCAGTAGGACAGCGAACACCGGGGAGCTGTTTTTT	CASRTANTGELFF